What follows describes a single TCR beta chain. Method: immunoSEQ multiplex PCR; TCRdb's copy keeps in-frame clones and lacks some. The data hold 100,000 to 120,000 clones, with approximately 91% observed a single time. V gave up 2 bases and J gave up 1 base; unmatched junction bases: 3. This CDR3 contains 15 residues. Germline CDR1 SGHRS, CDR2 YFSETQ. This sample stems from a study of blood T cell repertoires in COVID-19. The chain has TRBV5-1 and TRBJ2-3; the match to TRBD1 covers 8 bases. The sequenced sample consisted of peripheral blood. This receptor was obtained from a woman in her seventies who had recovered from COVID-19. CDR3 amino acids: CASSFRGLRTDTQYF. In DNA, the CDR3 is TGCGCCAGCAGCTTCAGGGGGCTGCGCACAGATACGCAGTATTTT.